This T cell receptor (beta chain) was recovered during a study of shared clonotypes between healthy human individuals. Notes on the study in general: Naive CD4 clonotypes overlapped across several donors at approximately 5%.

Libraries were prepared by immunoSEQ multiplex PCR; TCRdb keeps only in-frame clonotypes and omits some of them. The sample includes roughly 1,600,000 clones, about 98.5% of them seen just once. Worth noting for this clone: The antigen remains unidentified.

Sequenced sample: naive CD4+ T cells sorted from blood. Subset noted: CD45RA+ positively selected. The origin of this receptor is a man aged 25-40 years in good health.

This chain's CDR3 is CASSSGTWDYEQFF. The CDR3 DNA reads TGTGCCAGCAGCAGCGGGACTTGGGATTATGAGCAGTTCTTC. The J gene is TRBJ2-1, the V gene TRBV7-2; 7 positions match TRBD2. The V gene's germline CDR1 is SGHTA and CDR2 FQGNSA. J was trimmed by 8 bases and V by 5 bases; bases with no gene match: 9. The CDR3 spans 14 residues.